This entry describes one TCR beta chain. The antigen this receptor binds is unknown. No much larger clone is present one base from it, and per-base qualities are unavailable. The cohort comprised some 700 healthy bone marrow donors. All cohort members were sampled while nominally healthy, although unrecorded immune exposures were likely present. The donor was CMV seronegative and belonged to the group of over 350 seronegative cohort members. Every donor gave a peripheral blood sample, and the peripheral blood mononuclear cells from that sample were used for TCR beta sequencing. The Qiagen DNeasy Blood Extraction Kit was used to extract genomic DNA from the blood cell samples. The source of the sample is a study of cytomegalovirus exposure and HLA in healthy donors (dated by TCRdb to 2017 to 2019). As for the study more broadly: An earlier analysis of approximately 590 of the donors reported about 250 Gb of sequence data and 117 million unique TCR beta sequences from 150 million to 200 million T cells. To predict cytomegalovirus infection status, the study brought together high-throughput TCR immunosequencing, statistical association of individual TCRs with disease status, and machine learning. Among about 390 genotyped donors of the cohort, an average of approximately 240,000 unique TCR beta nucleotide sequences were sequenced per donor, roughly 20% of them non-productive. The aim of the study was to test whether cataloging public T cell receptors could identify signatures of past pathogen exposure. Along with the 666-subject first cohort, a separate validation cohort of over a hundred different subjects was used. An early release covering roughly 600 HLA-typed donors comprised about 310 gigabases of sequencing data and approximately 80 million unique TCR sequences. All discovery cohort repertoires had been generated on a single sequencing platform. To study patterns of TCR occurrence, a later analysis re-analyzed previously published TCR beta repertoires from around 660 donors and added high-resolution HLA genotyping. Donor age, sex, ethnicity and CMV serostatus were collected together with the repertoire data. Genome-wide SNP genotypes for about 65% of the roughly 700 donors were used in a later genetic analysis, which treated that subset as a discovery cohort. An earlier analysis of roughly 600 of the donors used high-throughput TCR beta sequencing to judge whether each TCR beta V gene segment behaved as functional or pseudogenic. The study used immunosequencing to profile the T cell repertoires of some 600 subjects and linked those repertoires to cytomegalovirus serostatus. In the later analysis, no new phenotypic data were used to find candidate immune exposures; instead, reliance was placed on TCR beta sequences and their occurrence across donors. Typing coverage varied by locus: about 629-640 donors for A, B, C, DRB1 and DQB1; approximately 500 for DQA1; more than 600 for DPA1; 450 to 480 for DPB1. Both class I and class II loci were covered by HLA typing, at four-digit resolution. Among the roughly 410 genotyped donors, approximately 81% belonged to the genetic ancestry cluster associated with self-reported Caucasian donors. Because of strong linkage in the cohort, five DR-DQ haplotypes were treated as single units for association and clustering.

The library was made by the immunoSEQ multiplex PCR assay. The multiplex PCR relied on a mix of 60 forward primers for TCR Vbeta segments and 13 reverse primers for TCR Jbeta segments. Amplification of the CDR3 region of rearranged TCR beta genes was performed with a multiplex PCR assay on genomic DNA. Amplified TCR beta libraries were sequenced as 87-base-pair reads on the Illumina HiSeq System. In the paper's pipeline: Across the 600 to 700 repertoires, a later analysis counted around 80 million unique TCR beta chains, roughly 11 million of which were shared by at least two donors. A nearest-neighbor algorithm error-corrected the raw reads and collapsed the reads into unique sequences, merging closely related sequences to remove PCR and sequencing errors. To assign V, D and J gene segments, CDR3 sequences were aligned to IMGT reference sequences. For a sequence to be retained, at least a six-nucleotide match to both a V gene segment and a J gene segment was required. Rearrangements were classified as productive when the CDR3 lacked stop codons and remained in frame with V and J, and all other rearrangements were classified as non-productive. Following IMGT convention, CDR3 was defined as the stretch from the second conserved V-encoded cysteine up to the conserved J-encoded phenylalanine. The earlier analysis of about 610 of the donors excluded sequences that lacked an unambiguous match to a single V gene segment. In an earlier analysis of several hundred of the donors, V segments were called functional above 56.7% productive rearrangements and were called segregating when the between-donor standard deviation exceeded 5%. A statistical classification framework was built for diagnosing cytomegalovirus status from the catalog of TCR beta chain sequences. V and J gene assignment, in a later analysis, came from comparing TCR nucleotide sequences with IMGT/GENE-DB human TR gene sequences. Using the TCRdist pipeline, a later analysis assigned CDR3 sequences along with most-parsimonious VDJ recombination scenarios. In a later analysis, each TCR beta chain was defined by its CDR3 amino acid sequence together with its V-gene family, and reads lacking a unique V-gene family were excluded. A later analysis removed 500 to 600 highly shared, low-generation-probability nucleotide sequences to deal with suspected cross-contamination and a sequencing artifact. A later analysis calculated a clonal expansion index for each public chain from normalized within-repertoire ranks of inferred template counts. Generation probabilities in a later analysis came from a VDJ recombination model fitted to out-of-frame rearrangements, and those results were checked against IGoR. In a later analysis, hypergeometric tests were used to score TCR-TCR, TCR-HLA and TCR-CMV co-occurrence, with a repertoire-size bias correction applied to TCR pairs. False discovery rates were estimated in a later analysis by permuting HLA or CMV assignments 20 times. In a later analysis, co-occurring TCRs were grouped using DBSCAN, with TCRdist sequence similarity added in when clustering inside HLA-allele-positive subsets. Repertoires with fewer than 30,000 or more than 120,000 public chains, plus five repertoires with anomalous nucleotide sharing, were excluded from co-occurrence clustering. TCRdb re-hosts the immuneACCESS table, in-frame sequences only. Its copies lack some clones; in the studies checked, an unresolved V gene accounts for under half of them, and the cause for the rest is not known. V, J and clone size are those of that table, while D and trimming were read from the DNA. The sample contains about 140,000 clones, 60% to 85% of them found a single time. The ten largest account for 2.5% to 3% of the sample.

The germline V gene (reference sequence) specifies SGHNT as CDR1 and YYREEE as CDR2. At the junction V is shortened by 4 bases and J by 10 bases, with 12 bases in between. From the cysteine up to the phenylalanine, the CDR3 has a length of 12 residues. The read is trimmed to its CDR3 DNA, 36 bases read in frame from base 1. Study-wide findings and limitations: Because HLA typing was unavailable for some donors at each locus, only the typed subset was used in association tests. The study gave a list of 150 to 200 TCR beta chains associated with cytomegalovirus. A later analysis associated approximately 17,000 TCR beta sequences with specific HLA alleles at a false discovery rate of 0.05. About 17 rarely observed V segments, including chromosome 9 orphons, were excluded from the earlier analysis of several hundred of the donors because counts were too low. Compared with the approximately 670-donor mean, donors in an Asian-associated ancestry cluster had fewer N-insertions in productive TCRs, according to a later genetic analysis. In a later analysis, the rate of TCR association differed among HLA loci, with DRB1 alleles having the most associated TCRs and HLA-C alleles having the fewest. According to the authors, the approach could potentially be generalized to other disease states and immunological phenotypes. Some IMGT-functional V segments, including TRBV6-2 and TRBV6-3, could not be told apart with the 87-base-pair reads, so those segments were excluded. Broadly in line with IMGT annotations, most TCR beta V segments showed up in productive rearrangements about 90% or about 30% of the time in an earlier analysis of under 700 of the donors. The sequencing pipeline was judged likely to have produced a cluster of highly shared sequence variants as a technical artifact. Linkage disequilibrium might explain the correlated functional status among segregating V segments, but an unknown experimental factor could not be ruled out. Strong co-occurrence of HLA alleles, especially DR and DQ, made assigning TCR associations to individual alleles difficult. The only immune exposure information available for the cohort was CMV serostatus. In a later analysis, HLA-associated TCR beta chains were found to be more clonally expanded and to have lower generation probabilities than equally common non-associated chains. Sequencing depth was assumed to be roughly uniform across donors in the presence/absence analyses, though that assumption may not hold. V-gene and J-gene trimming of TCR beta chains was associated with a missense DCLRE1C variant in a later genetic analysis, and the association was replicated in an independent cohort. The classifier was reported to diagnose cytomegalovirus status with high specificity and sensitivity in both the original and validation cohorts. A further reported finding was that TCR beta sequences accurately predicted the HLA-A and HLA-B alleles for most subjects in the first cohort. In vitro tests confirmed that a few of the cytomegalovirus-associated TCR beta chains recognize cytomegalovirus antigens. Across donors, most TCR sequences were observed very rarely, whereas some public TCRs were present in many individuals. A later analysis found that most CMV-associated TCR beta chains appeared HLA-restricted, with HLA associations seemingly driven largely by CMV exposure. According to a later analysis, parvovirus B19, influenza, CMV and Epstein-Barr virus appeared linked to several top co-occurrence clusters. The cohort was sequenced for TCR beta chains only, and without alpha or paired-chain data the features that could be detected were limited.

The chain was built from TRBV5-4 and TRBJ2-1, with the D gene call left open. The sequenced sample was PBMCs. This sequence was found in a male donor in good health and CMV-seronegative. The nucleotides are TGTGCCAGCAGCATCCTAAAGACAGAGCAGTTCTTC. Its amino acids are CASSILKTEQFF.